This T cell receptor beta chain was sequenced during a study of cytomegalovirus exposure and HLA in healthy donors. The CDR3 contains 13 residues. V gave up 0 bases and J gave up 6 bases; unmatched junction bases: 0. Germline values: CDR1 SGDLS, CDR2 YYNGEE. The PCR made use of 60 Vbeta and 13 Jbeta primers. The assay was immunoSEQ multiplex PCR, and TCRdb's table has in-frame clones only and misses some. The sample holds more than 80,000 clones, around 59% seen once. Sample: PBMCs. The clonotype comes from a human donor in good health. The V and J genes are TRBV9 and TRBJ1-5; 7 bases match TRBD1. The CDR3 DNA is TGTGCCAGCAGCGTAGGACAGGGTCAGCCCCAGCATTTT. Encoded protein: CASSVGQGQPQHF.